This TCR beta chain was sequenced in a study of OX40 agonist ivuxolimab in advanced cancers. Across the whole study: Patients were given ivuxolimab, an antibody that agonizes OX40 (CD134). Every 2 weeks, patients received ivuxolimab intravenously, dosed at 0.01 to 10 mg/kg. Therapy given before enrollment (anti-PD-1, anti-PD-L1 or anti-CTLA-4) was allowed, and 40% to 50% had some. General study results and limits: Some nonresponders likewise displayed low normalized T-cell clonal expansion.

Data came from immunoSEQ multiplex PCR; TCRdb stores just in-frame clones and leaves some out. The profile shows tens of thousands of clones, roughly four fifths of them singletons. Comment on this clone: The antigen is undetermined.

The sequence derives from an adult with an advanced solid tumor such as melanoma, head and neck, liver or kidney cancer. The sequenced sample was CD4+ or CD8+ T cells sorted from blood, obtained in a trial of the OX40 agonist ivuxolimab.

The CDR3, as DNA: TGTGCCAGCAGCCCCGGGACTAGCGGGGGAGTAGCCAAAAACATTCAGTACTTC. This gives the protein CASSPGTSGGVAKNIQYF. The rearrangement joins TRBV5-4 to TRBJ2-4; 14 nucleotides match TRBD2. The length of the CDR3 is 18 residues. CDR1 is SGHNT, CDR2 YYREEE, per germline (reference sequence). The J segment lost 0 bases and the V segment lost 4 bases, leaving 6 bases of the junction unmatched.